A selection of T cell receptor beta chains follows, all from one sample in a study of response to subunit inactivated influenza vaccine. TCRdb re-analysed the RT-PCR reads in MiXCR, keeping a single row per CDR3 protein. The sample includes roughly 630,000 distinct CDR3 sequences, 11% to 15% of them seen just once. Sample: PBMCs from blood, taken around 15 days before vaccination. Receptors were obtained from a middle-aged man who received an inactivated influenza vaccine. Each CDR3 is given with its conserved first and last residue. A D gene is named only where the DNA matches it firmly. Expanded clones are given a class, and other clones once, few, many or no size at all.

14	TRBD2	TRBV12-3/TRBV12-4	.	TRBJ2-7	CASSVSAGAGEQYF	TGTGCCAGCAGTGTTTCTGCGGGAGCTGGTGAGCAGTACTTC
13	.	TRBV7-2	.	TRBJ2-5	CASRPGAQETQYF	TGTGCCAGCAGGCCCGGGGCGCAAGAGACCCAGTACTTC
15	TRBD2	TRBV6-2/TRBV6-3	.	TRBJ2-1	CASSFTSGGAGEQFF	TGTGCCAGCAGTTTTACTAGCGGGGGGGCCGGTGAGCAGTTCTTC
17	.	TRBV12-3/TRBV12-4	.	TRBJ1-5	CASSFNRVLPSNQPQHF	TGTGCCAGCAGTTTTAACAGGGTGCTCCCTAGCAATCAGCCCCAGCATTTT
14	.	TRBV2	.	TRBJ2-7	CASNAADWNYEQYF	TGTGCCAGCAACGCCGCGGACTGGAACTACGAGCAGTACTTC
14	.	TRBV29-1	many	TRBJ2-7	CSVEVSGQGYEQYF	TGCAGCGTTGAAGTTAGCGGCCAGGGATACGAGCAGTACTTC
18	.	TRBV5-5	.	TRBJ1-2	CASRSAAGARGPNYGYTF	TGTGCCAGCAGATCCGCCGCGGGGGCGCGGGGACCCAACTATGGCTACACCTTC
15	TRBD1	TRBV12-3/TRBV12-4	.	TRBJ1-6	CASSLEGQGLSPLHF	TGTGCCAGCAGTTTAGAGGGACAGGGACTCTCACCCCTCCACTTT
16	.	TRBV7-2	few	TRBJ1-6	CASSLPPGRINSPLHF	TGTGCCAGCAGCTTACCCCCGGGACGGATTAATTCACCCCTCCACTTT
14	.	TRBV12-3/TRBV12-4	many	TRBJ2-7	CASSQGPGGGEQYF	TGTGCCAGCAGTCAGGGACCCGGGGGAGGCGAGCAGTACTTC
13	.	TRBV5-8	few	TRBJ2-4	CASTLGVMDIQYF	TGTGCCAGCACCTTGGGGGTGATGGACATTCAGTACTTC
17	TRBD1	TRBV6-5	.	TRBJ2-3	CASSYSVSGQGSDTQYF	TGTGCCAGCAGTTACTCAGTGTCGGGACAGGGATCAGATACGCAGTATTTT
13	.	TRBV9	many	TRBJ2-3	CASSADNTDTQYF	TGTGCCAGCAGCGCGGATAACACAGATACGCAGTATTTT
12	.	TRBV20-1	few	TRBJ1-2	CSAETRNYGYTF	TGCAGTGCTGAGACTCGGAACTATGGCTACACCTTC
18	.	TRBV11-2	few	TRBJ1-1	CASSRVGIAGQRKTEAFF	TGTGCCAGCAGTCGCGTGGGTATAGCGGGGCAGAGGAAGACTGAAGCTTTCTTT
17	TRBD1	TRBV6-5	.	TRBJ2-1	CASSYFAGTGVSNEQFF	TGTGCCAGCAGTTACTTTGCCGGGACAGGGGTAAGCAATGAGCAGTTCTTC
15	TRBD2	TRBV9	.	TRBJ2-1	CASRGLAGADNEQFF	TGTGCCAGCAGGGGCCTAGCGGGAGCTGACAATGAGCAGTTCTTC
16	.	TRBV7-9	few	TRBJ2-6	CASSSGVRSGANVLTF	TGTGCCAGCAGCTCCGGGGTGCGCTCTGGGGCCAACGTCCTGACTTTC
16	.	TRBV27	few	TRBJ2-7	CASSHGTAAGSYEQYF	TGTGCCAGCAGTCATGGGACGGCTGCCGGCTCCTACGAGCAGTACTTC
12	.	TRBV7-8	.	TRBJ2-3	CASSFNGLAQYF	TGTGCCAGCAGCTTCAACGGGTTGGCGCAGTATTTT
13	.	TRBV18	many	TRBJ1-1	CASSPRGNTEAFF	TGTGCCAGCTCACCACGAGGGAACACTGAAGCTTTCTTT
15	TRBD1	TRBV6-1	few	TRBJ1-5	CASSPADRDVQPQHF	TGTGCCAGCAGTCCCGCGGACAGGGACGTTCAGCCCCAGCATTTT
15	.	TRBV6-2/TRBV6-3	.	TRBJ2-7	CASKKLGTQLYEQYF	TGTGCCAGCAAAAAACTGGGAACTCAACTCTACGAGCAGTACTTC
15	.	TRBV5-1	few	TRBJ2-1	CASSGVDWGYNEQFF	TGCGCCAGCAGCGGCGTCGATTGGGGCTACAATGAGCAGTTCTTC
13	.	TRBV24-1	few	TRBJ2-1	CATSDLADLEQFF	TGTGCCACCAGTGATTTAGCTGATCTTGAGCAGTTCTTC
14	TRBD1	TRBV7-8	.	TRBJ2-7	CASTNPRQGAEQYF	TGTGCCAGCACCAACCCTAGACAGGGAGCCGAGCAGTACTTC
15	TRBD1	TRBV4-2	.	TRBJ2-5	CASSQVTGGRETQYF	TGTGCCAGCAGCCAGGTGACAGGGGGCCGTGAGACCCAGTACTTC
14	.	TRBV3-1	.	TRBJ1-6	CASSLMGESSPLHF	TGTGCCAGCAGCCTTATGGGGGAGAGTTCACCCCTCCACTTT
13	.	TRBV12-3/TRBV12-4	few	TRBJ2-2	CASSWERRGELFF	TGTGCCAGCAGTTGGGAGAGGAGAGGGGAGCTGTTTTTT
15	.	TRBV2	.	TRBJ2-2	CASRPWTTTTGELFF	TGTGCCAGCAGGCCCTGGACCACAACCACCGGGGAGCTGTTTTTT
13	.	TRBV12-3/TRBV12-4	.	TRBJ2-1	CASSLRQVGEQFF	TGTGCCAGCAGTTTGAGACAGGTCGGTGAGCAGTTCTTC
13	TRBD1	TRBV7-9	many	TRBJ1-1	CASSHRGDTEAFF	TGTGCCAGCAGTCACAGGGGGGACACTGAAGCTTTCTTT
14	.	TRBV29-1	many	TRBJ2-1	CSVADASSYNEQFF	TGCAGCGTTGCTGACGCAAGCTCCTACAATGAGCAGTTCTTC
8	.	TRBV19	few	TRBJ1-1	CATKEAFF	TGTGCCACCAAGGAAGCTTTCTTT
17	TRBD1	TRBV5-1	many	TRBJ1-3	CASSLDHRGQAGNTIYF	TGCGCCAGCAGCTTGGATCACAGGGGGCAAGCTGGAAACACCATATATTTT
16	TRBD1	TRBV10-3	.	TRBJ1-6	CAISDRDSSYNSPLHF	TGTGCCATCAGTGACCGGGACAGCTCCTATAATTCACCCCTCCACTTT
17	TRBD2	TRBV7-8	few	TRBJ2-1	CASSPTSGMSSYNEQFF	TGTGCCAGCAGCCCCACTAGCGGGATGAGCTCCTACAATGAGCAGTTCTTC
13	.	TRBV9	.	TRBJ1-2	CASSRPGRDGYTF	TGTGCCAGCAGCAGGCCGGGACGGGATGGCTACACCTTC
19	TRBD2	TRBV6-2/TRBV6-3	few	TRBJ2-1	CASSYRPGTSGRAYNEQFF	TGTGCCAGCAGTTATCGGCCGGGGACTAGCGGGAGGGCCTACAATGAGCAGTTCTTC
13	.	TRBV5-5	many	TRBJ1-1	CASSSAMNTEAFF	TGTGCCAGCAGTTCGGCTATGAACACTGAAGCTTTCTTT
14	.	TRBV20-1	.	TRBJ2-1	CSAREPGRIDQQFF	TGCAGTGCTAGAGAACCGGGACGGATCGATCAGCAGTTCTTC
12	.	TRBV27	.	TRBJ2-1	CASSLGYGEQFF	TGTGCCAGCAGTTTAGGGTACGGTGAGCAGTTCTTC
17	TRBD2	TRBV5-1	few	TRBJ2-3	CASSLAGSSGGRDTQYF	TGCGCCAGCAGCTTGGCCGGGTCTAGCGGGGGGAGAGATACGCAGTATTTT
17	.	TRBV7-2	few	TRBJ2-3	CASSLAGPGNHQDTQYF	TGTGCCAGCAGCTTAGCTGGACCAGGGAATCATCAGGATACGCAGTATTTT
14	.	TRBV12-3/TRBV12-4	many	TRBJ2-1	CASSTDRTYNEQFF	TGTGCCAGCAGTACTGACAGAACCTACAATGAGCAGTTCTTC
14	TRBD2	TRBV12-3/TRBV12-4	many	TRBJ2-1	CASSLTSGSNEQFF	TGTGCCAGCAGTTTGACTAGCGGGAGCAATGAGCAGTTCTTC
12	.	TRBV3-1	many	TRBJ1-2	CASSRGTNGYTF	TGTGCCAGCAGCCGTGGGACAAATGGCTACACCTTC
12	.	TRBV7-2	.	TRBJ1-2	CASSLMGYGYTF	TGTGCCAGCAGCCTTATGGGTTATGGCTACACCTTC